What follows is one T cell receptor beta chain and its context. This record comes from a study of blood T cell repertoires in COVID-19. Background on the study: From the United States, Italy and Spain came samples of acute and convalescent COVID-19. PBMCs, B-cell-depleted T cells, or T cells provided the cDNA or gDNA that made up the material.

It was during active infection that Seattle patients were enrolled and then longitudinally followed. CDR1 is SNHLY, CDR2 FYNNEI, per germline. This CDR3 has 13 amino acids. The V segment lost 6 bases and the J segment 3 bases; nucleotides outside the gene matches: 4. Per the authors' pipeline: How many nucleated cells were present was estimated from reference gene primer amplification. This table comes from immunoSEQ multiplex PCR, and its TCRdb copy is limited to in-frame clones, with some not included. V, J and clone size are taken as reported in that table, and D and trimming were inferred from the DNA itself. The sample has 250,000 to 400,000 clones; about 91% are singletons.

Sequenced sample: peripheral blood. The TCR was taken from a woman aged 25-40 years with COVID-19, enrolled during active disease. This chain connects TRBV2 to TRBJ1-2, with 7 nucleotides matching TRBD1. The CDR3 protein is CASSQGGDYGYTF. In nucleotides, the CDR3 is TGTGCCAGCAGCCAAGGGGGCGACTATGGCTACACCTTC.